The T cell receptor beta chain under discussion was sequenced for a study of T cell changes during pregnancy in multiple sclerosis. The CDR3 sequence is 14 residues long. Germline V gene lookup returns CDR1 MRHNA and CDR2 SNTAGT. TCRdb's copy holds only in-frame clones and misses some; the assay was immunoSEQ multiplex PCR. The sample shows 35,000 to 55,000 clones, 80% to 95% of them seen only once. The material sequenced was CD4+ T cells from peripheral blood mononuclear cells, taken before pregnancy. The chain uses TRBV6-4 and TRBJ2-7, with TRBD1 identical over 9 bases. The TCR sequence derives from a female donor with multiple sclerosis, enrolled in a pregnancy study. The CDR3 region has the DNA TGTCCCCAGGGGACAGGGATTCTCTCCTACGAGCAGTACTTC. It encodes CPQGTGILSYEQYF.